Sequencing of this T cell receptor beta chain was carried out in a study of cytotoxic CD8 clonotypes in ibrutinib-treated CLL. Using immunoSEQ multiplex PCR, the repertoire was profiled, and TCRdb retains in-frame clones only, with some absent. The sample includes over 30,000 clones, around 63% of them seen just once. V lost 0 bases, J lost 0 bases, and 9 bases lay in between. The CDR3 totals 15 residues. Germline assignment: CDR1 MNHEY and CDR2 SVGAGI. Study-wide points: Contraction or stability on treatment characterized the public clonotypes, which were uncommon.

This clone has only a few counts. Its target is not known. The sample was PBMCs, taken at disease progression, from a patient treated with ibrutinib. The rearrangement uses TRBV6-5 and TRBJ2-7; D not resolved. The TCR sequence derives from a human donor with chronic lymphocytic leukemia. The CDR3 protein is CASSYSGAHSYEQYF. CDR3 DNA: TGTGCCAGCAGTTACTCGGGCGCTCACTCCTACGAGCAGTACTTC.